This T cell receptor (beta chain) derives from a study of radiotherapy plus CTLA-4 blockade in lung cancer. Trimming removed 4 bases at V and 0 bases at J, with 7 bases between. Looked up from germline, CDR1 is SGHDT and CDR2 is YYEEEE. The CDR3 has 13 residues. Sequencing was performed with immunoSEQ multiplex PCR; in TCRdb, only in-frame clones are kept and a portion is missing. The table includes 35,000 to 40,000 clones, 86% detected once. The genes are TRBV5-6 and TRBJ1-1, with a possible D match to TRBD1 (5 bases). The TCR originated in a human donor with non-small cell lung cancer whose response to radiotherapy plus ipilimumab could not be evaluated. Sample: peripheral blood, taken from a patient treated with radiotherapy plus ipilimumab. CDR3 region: CASSGGVNTEAFF. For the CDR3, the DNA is TGTGCCAGCAGCGGAGGGGTGAACACTGAAGCTTTCTTT.